The 18 T cell receptor beta chains reported below all come from one sample, sequenced in a study of long-term antiretroviral therapy in people with HIV. Investigators performed immunoSEQ version v3.0 at survey level. The repertoire was sequenced with immunoSEQ multiplex PCR; TCRdb's copy has only in-frame clones and lacks some. This table holds 30,000 to 50,000 clones, about 88% found once. Sequencing used unsorted PBMCs, obtained just before starting antiretroviral therapy. The receptors were sampled from a young woman with HIV.

The chain joins TRBV7-6 to TRBJ2-1; D may correspond to TRBD1 or TRBD2 (5 bases each). Trimming removed 5 bases at V and 5 bases at J, with 10 bases between. CDR3 length: 13 residues. From germline, CDR1 is SGHVS and CDR2 FNYEAQ. The CDR3 DNA is TGTGCCAGCAGCCCCAGGGAGAACAATGAGCAGTTCTTC. This translates into CASSPRENNEQFF.

The chain employs TRBV19 and TRBJ2-7; 7 bases line up with TRBD1. With 9 bases clipped from V and 3 bases from J, the junction kept 11 bases outside the gene matches. The CDR3 runs to 14 residues. CDR1 and CDR2 from the germline V gene are LNHDA and SQIVND (reference sequence). The CDR3 loop is CASRPRQGLYEQYF. CDR3 coding DNA: TGTGCCAGCCGACCCCGACAGGGTCTCTACGAGCAGTACTTC. The entire variable domain, with the rest obtained from reference TRBV19 and TRBJ2-7, is as follows: DGGITQSPKYLFRKEGQNVTLSCEQNLNHDAMYWYRQDPGQGLRLIYYSQIVNDFQKGDIAEGYSVSREKKESFPLTVTSAQKNPTAFYLCASRPRQGLYEQYFGPGTRLTVT.

The chain links TRBV5-1 to TRBJ1-2; D is possibly TRBD1 (5 bases). V gave up 4 bases and J gave up 5 bases, with 15 bases separating them. Germline V gene lookup returns CDR1 SGHRS and CDR2 YFSETQ. There are 14 residues in the CDR3. The CDR3 sequence: CASSLGGEGYGYTF. CDR3 nucleotide sequence: TGCGCCAGCAGCCTTGGGGGGGAAGGATATGGCTACACCTTC.

This clone has a single count. CDR3 sequence (DNA): TGTGCCAGCAGTGGAACTAGCGGGAGGGCCACCGGGGAGCTGTTTTTT. This codes for CASSGTSGRATGELFF. J is TRBJ2-2 and V is TRBV6-1, with 13 bases identical to TRBD2. Germline V gene sequence: CDR1 MNHNS, CDR2 SASEGT. The CDR3 has 16 residues. Trimming at V came to 4 bases and at J to 4 bases, leaving 3 bases not matched to a gene.

The chain links TRBV7-2 to TRBJ1-5, with D possibly matching TRBD1 (5 bases). Per germline, CDR1 SGHTA and CDR2 FQGNSA. The germline V and J ends were trimmed by 4 bases and 5 bases, with 18 bases remaining between them. CDR3 length equals 16 residues. In DNA form, the CDR3 reads TGTGCCAGCAGCTCGAGAGGGACGCTTTGGGATCAGCCCCAGCATTTT. Residues: CASSSRGTLWDQPQHF. Full variable domain (outside the CDR3, taken from reference TRBV7-2 and TRBJ1-5): GAGVSQSPSNKVTEKGKDVELRCDPISGHTALYWYRQSLGQGLEFLIYFQGNSAPDKSGLPSDRFSAERTGGSVSTLTIQRTQQEDSAVYLCASSSRGTLWDQPQHFGDGTRLSIL.

This chain joins TRBV4-3 and TRBJ2-1, with TRBD2 identical over 8 bases. This CDR3 contains 18 residues. J was trimmed by 8 bases and V by 0 bases; bases with no gene match: 15. Germline CDR1 and CDR2: LGHNA and YSLEER. CDR3 residues: CASSQDPLAGRGGDEQFF. CDR3 in DNA: TGCGCCAGCAGCCAAGACCCCTTAGCGGGGAGGGGGGGGGATGAGCAGTTCTTC.

This clone was observed a handful of times. The V and J genes are TRBV10-1 and TRBJ1-5; possibly TRBD1 for D (5 bases). Deletions cut 11 bases from V and 7 bases from J, with 21 bases between. The V gene's germline CDR1 is WNHNN and CDR2 SYGVQD (reference sequence). The CDR3 sequence is 14 residues long. This CDR3 reads CAVLSPGTDQPQHF. DNA for the CDR3: TGCGCCGTCCTAAGCCCAGGGACCGACCAGCCCCAGCATTTT.

The genes are TRBV19 and TRBJ1-1, with 7 nucleotides matching TRBD1. Germline values: CDR1 LNHDA, CDR2 SQIVND (reference sequence). After removal of 4 bases from V and 2 bases from J, the junction contained 10 bases not matched to a gene. The CDR3 runs to 16 residues. CDR3 sequence reads: CASSKRDSTNNTEAFF. CDR3 sequence (DNA): TGTGCCAGTAGTAAACGGGACAGCACCAATAACACTGAAGCTTTCTTT.

CDR3 protein: CAISESGGETQYF. CDR3 in DNA: TGTGCCATCAGTGAGTCGGGCGGCGAGACCCAGTACTTC. The V call is TRBV10-3, the J call TRBJ2-5; D is unresolved. Germline CDR1 ENHRY, CDR2 SYGVKD. V was pared by 0 bases and J by 5 bases, with 7 bases between. The CDR3 loop spans 13 amino acids.

The chain carries TRBV2 and TRBJ2-7; 12 bases are a match to TRBD1. The V and J ends lost 10 bases and 5 bases, in that order; junction bases with no gene match: 6. This CDR3 region has 13 residues. Germline loops: CDR1 SNHLY, CDR2 FYNNEI. Here the CDR3 DNA reads TGTGCCACCAGGGACAGGGGGCCAGACGAGCAGTACTTC. This codes for CATRDRGPDEQYF.

V and J are TRBV6-6 and TRBJ1-2; D remains unclear. Germline CDR1 reads MNHNY; CDR2 reads SVGAGI (reference sequence). V lost 7 bases to trimming and J lost 2 bases, with 11 bases between them. The CDR3 has 13 amino acids. The CDR3 loop is CASKQFLNYGYTF. CDR3 DNA sequence: TGTGCCAGCAAGCAGTTTTTAAACTATGGCTACACCTTC.

CDR3 residues: CASSLERDLTDTQYF. The CDR3 DNA reads TGCGCCAGCAGCTTGGAGCGGGACCTCACAGATACGCAGTATTTT. V usage is TRBV5-1 and J usage is TRBJ2-3; 7 bases agree with TRBD2. CDR3 length: 15 residues. After removal of 0 bases from V and 2 bases from J, the junction contained 3 bases not matched to a gene. CDR1 and CDR2 (germline): SGHRS, YFSETQ.

The chain employs TRBV6-5 and TRBJ1-2, with D maybe TRBD1 (6 bases). Germline V CDR1 and CDR2: MNHEY, SVGAGI. Deletions cut 4 bases from V and 8 bases from J, with 11 bases between. The CDR3 length is 12 residues. The CDR3 sequence is CASSWSGGGYTF. The CDR3 nucleotides are TGTGCCAGCAGTTGGTCCGGGGGCGGCTACACCTTC.

The chain has TRBV11-2 and TRBJ2-7, with 11 positions matching TRBD2. CDR1 is SGHAT, CDR2 FQNNGV, per germline. The CDR3 covers 12 residues. The V segment lost 5 bases and the J segment 6 bases; nucleotides outside the gene matches: 0. The CDR3 nucleotides read TGTGCCAGCAGCACTAGCGGGAGCGAGCAGTACTTC. This codes for CASSTSGSEQYF.

The chain carries TRBV19 and TRBJ1-5; 7 positions agree with TRBD1. The V segment lost 7 bases and the J segment 1 base; nucleotides outside the gene matches: 16. Germline V gene lookup returns CDR1 LNHDA and CDR2 SQIVND (reference sequence). CDR3 length equals 18 residues. This CDR3 is CASTIPGTDFLSNQPQHF. CDR3 DNA: TGTGCCAGTACCATTCCCGGGACAGATTTTCTCAGCAATCAGCCCCAGCATTTT.

The chain recombines TRBV6-5 with TRBJ2-3; D is unclear. Per the germline V gene, CDR1 is MNHEY and CDR2 is SVGAGI. V was pared by 7 bases and J by 4 bases, with 9 bases between. The CDR3 loop spans 12 amino acids. Here the CDR3 reads CASTRQADTQYF. The CDR3 DNA reads TGTGCCAGCACCCGTCAAGCAGATACGCAGTATTTT.

The V and J genes are TRBV27 and TRBJ2-7; the D gene is possibly TRBD1 (6 bases). The CDR3 sequence is 13 residues long. The ends were cut back, 6 bases at V and 3 bases at J, with 12 bases in the middle. Germline values: CDR1 MNHEY, CDR2 SMNVEV (reference sequence). CDR3 bases: TGTGCCAGCAGCGGAACAGGGTACTACGAGCAGTACTTC. Its protein is CASSGTGYYEQYF.

The chain couples TRBV4-2 to TRBJ2-5, with TRBD1 as a possible D gene (8 bases). This CDR3 contains 16 residues. CDR1 LGHNA and CDR2 YNFKEQ come from the germline V gene. Trimming removed 4 bases from V and 4 bases from J, with 19 bases in between. CDR3 amino acids: CASSPRTGRAGETQYF. The CDR3 DNA follows: TGTGCCAGCAGCCCGCGGACAGGGAGGGCGGGAGAGACCCAGTACTTC.